These T cell receptor beta chains were read from a single sample in a study of CD8 T cells in ankylosing spondylitis. TCRdb reprocessed the 5' RACE reads via MiXCR and lists one record per CDR3 protein. The sample shows some 240,000 distinct CDR3 sequences, 15% to 20% of them seen only once. The source material was blood, either unsorted or a sorted T cell fraction (not recorded which). The source is a male donor with ankylosing spondylitis or in good health (not recorded which). The CDR3 runs from the conserved cysteine through the conserved F or W. D genes are given only for firm matches. Clone size is given for some rows only: seen once, a few or many times, or a class if the clone is expanded.

TRBV6-2/TRBV6-3	TRBJ1-5	-	TRBD1	15	TGTGCCAGCGGCCGGGACAGGTCTGATTATCAGCCCCAGCATTTT	CASGRDRSDYQPQHF
TRBV12-3/TRBV12-4	TRBJ2-1	few	TRBD1	16	TGTGCCAGCAGGTCCCCCTCAGGGGGCGCCTACAATGAGCAGTTCTTC	CASRSPSGGAYNEQFF
TRBV9	TRBJ2-5	-	-	17	TGTGCCAGCAGCGTATCCCCCCGAACAAGTAAACAAGAGACCCTGTACTTC	CASSVSPRTSKQETLYF
TRBV29-1	TRBJ2-7	few	TRBD2	14	TGCAGCGTCATACTAGCGGGCAGCTCCTACGAGCAGTACTTC	CSVILAGSSYEQYF
TRBV5-1	TRBJ2-7	-	-	11	TGCGCCAGCAGCTTGGGAGACGCACAGTACTTC	CASSLGDAQYF
TRBV7-8	TRBJ2-2	-	-	13	TGTGCCAGCAGCCCACCCTACACCACGGAGCTGTTTTTT	CASSPPYTTELFF
TRBV15	TRBJ2-1	few	TRBD2	13	TGTGCCATCTCAGCGGGAGACCACAATGAGCAGTTCTTC	CAISAGDHNEQFF
TRBV5-1	TRBJ2-7	many	TRBD1	15	TGCGCCAGCAGTGCGGGGACAGGGAGATACTACGAGCAGTACTTC	CASSAGTGRYYEQYF
TRBV29-1	TRBJ2-5	-	TRBD1	13	TGCAGCGTAATCCCGACAGGGGAAGAGACCCAGTACTTC	CSVIPTGEETQYF
TRBV29-1	TRBJ2-7	many	TRBD2	15	TGCAGCGTTGGCCCCGGACTAGCGGGAATTTACGAGCAGTACTTC	CSVGPGLAGIYEQYF
TRBV2	TRBJ2-1	many	-	15	TGTGCCAGCAGTGAACCACGCCTTTCTGGGGATGAGCAGTTCTTC	CASSEPRLSGDEQFF
TRBV6-5	TRBJ2-5	-	-	15	TGTGCCAGCAGTTACTCGAGCAGGGCCGAAGAGACCCAGTACTTC	CASSYSSRAEETQYF
TRBV7-2	TRBJ2-7	-	TRBD2	14	TGTGCCAGCAGCTCAATAGCGGGTTCCTACGAGCAGTACTTC	CASSSIAGSYEQYF
TRBV6-2/TRBV6-3	TRBJ2-1	few	TRBD2	19	TGTGCCAGCAGTTACTCCCATCTCCCTAGCGGGAGATTCCCTCGGGGGCAGTTCTTC	CASSYSHLPSGRFPRGQFF
TRBV25-1	TRBJ1-1	few	TRBD1	16	TGTGCCAGCAGTGACACGGACAGGGGTTTGGCCACTGAAGCTTTCTTT	CASSDTDRGLATEAFF
TRBV29-1	TRBJ2-1	few	-	19	TGCAGCGTTGACGCACCAACACAGATTCGGGATCCCTCCTACAATGAGCAGTTCTTC	CSVDAPTQIRDPSYNEQFF
TRBV7-9	TRBJ2-7	medium-sized	-	13	TGTGCCAGCAGCTTTTATAAATCCTCCGAGCAGTACTTC	CASSFYKSSEQYF
TRBV5-1	TRBJ2-1	-	-	15	TGCGCCAGCAGCTTTGAGTGGGCAGCGTACAATGAGCAGTTCTTC	CASSFEWAAYNEQFF
TRBV5-6	TRBJ2-3	-	TRBD2	16	TGTGCCAGCAGCTTGGTGTCTAGCGGGATAACAGATACGCAGTATTTT	CASSLVSSGITDTQYF
TRBV20-1	TRBJ2-5	few	-	16	TGCAGTGCCAACAAACAGGGATACGCCTACCAAGAGACCCAGTACTTC	CSANKQGYAYQETQYF
TRBV10-3	TRBJ2-5	few	TRBD2	14	TGTGCCATCAGTGGGAGCGGGATTCAAGAGACCCAGTACTTC	CAISGSGIQETQYF
TRBV6-2/TRBV6-3	TRBJ2-7	many	-	13	TGTGCCAGCAGTTCGGGACCTCATTCACGGCAGTACTTC	CASSSGPHSRQYF
TRBV3-1	TRBJ2-7	many	-	16	TGTGCCAGCAGCCTCTTGGGGGGAGAGAGCTCCTACGAGCAGTACTTC	CASSLLGGESSYEQYF
TRBV2	TRBJ2-5	few	-	14	TGTGCCAGCGAAGTATTTCGCCTCGAGTGGACCCAGTACTTC	CASEVFRLEWTQYF
TRBV27	TRBJ2-1	many	TRBD2	15	TGTGCCAGCAGTTTTAGACTAGCGGGAGATCTTGAGCAGTTCTTC	CASSFRLAGDLEQFF
TRBV9	TRBJ2-7	many	-	14	TGTGCCAGCAGCGTAGAGGGCAGATCCTACGAGCAGTACTTC	CASSVEGRSYEQYF
TRBV4-2	TRBJ2-1	-	-	15	TGTGCCAGCAGCGAGACCCCGTTGGACCTGCGGGATCTGTTCTTC	CASSETPLDLRDLFF
TRBV12-3/TRBV12-4	TRBJ1-1	many	-	12	TGTGCCAGCAGTTACAACGGGGCTGAAGCTTTCTTT	CASSYNGAEAFF
TRBV7-9	TRBJ2-3	-	-	16	TGTGCCAGCAGCAGCCCACAGGGACCTAGGACAGATACGCAGTATTTT	CASSSPQGPRTDTQYF
TRBV7-2	TRBJ2-7	-	TRBD2	14	TGTGCCAGCAGCCCGGGACTAGCGGGAGTTGAGCTGTACTTC	CASSPGLAGVELYF
TRBV25-1	TRBJ2-7	-	-	12	TGTGCCAGCAGTGATACAGGGACCGAGCAGTACTTC	CASSDTGTEQYF
TRBV12-3/TRBV12-4	TRBJ1-1	many	-	13	TGTGCCAGCAGCCCCACGGGGCCCACTGAAGCTTTCTTT	CASSPTGPTEAFF
TRBV7-3	TRBJ2-1	-	-	21	TGTGCCAGCAGCTTAATTTCGGGGGCTGGAGGGGACCCGAACTCCTACAATGAGCAGTTCTTC	CASSLISGAGGDPNSYNEQFF
TRBV2	TRBJ2-7	few	-	13	TGTGCCAGCACTGTGGGACTGAACTACGAGCAGTACTTC	CASTVGLNYEQYF
TRBV2	TRBJ1-1	-	-	14	TGTGCCAGCACTCCCTCCCCGGGGAACACTGAAGCTTTCTTT	CASTPSPGNTEAFF